The 11 T cell receptor beta chains reported below all come from one sample, sequenced in a study of CD8+ T cells in alopecia areata. Once RNA had been extracted, it was reverse transcribed into cDNA to act as the sequencing template. Generated by immunoSEQ multiplex PCR, the TCRdb table keeps only in-frame clones and is missing some. The repertoire includes around 160,000 clones, around 47% of them detected once, and approximately 6.8% sits in the top ten. The source material was CD4+ T cells sorted from blood. The receptors were gathered from a human donor with alopecia areata.

This chain connects TRBV27 to TRBJ2-3; weak D call: TRBD1 (6 bases). Germline V CDR1 and CDR2: MNHEY, SMNVEV (reference sequence). V was cut by 6 bases and J by 0 bases, with 13 bases left in between. This CDR3 is 15 amino acids long. CDR3 in amino acids: CASRRQALSTDTQYF. Here the CDR3 DNA reads TGTGCCAGCAGAAGACAGGCCCTAAGCACAGATACGCAGTATTTT.

The chain links TRBV28 to TRBJ2-7; TRBD1 matches 7 bases. CDR3 length equals 13 residues. J lost 2 bases, V lost 6 bases, and 4 bases had no gene match. The V gene's germline CDR1 is MDHEN and CDR2 SYDVKM. CDR3 sequence reads: CASRPGQPYEQYF. The CDR3 nucleotides are TGTGCCAGCAGGCCGGGACAGCCCTACGAGCAGTACTTC.

V usage is TRBV29-1 and J usage is TRBJ1-2; the D gene is possibly TRBD1 (6 bases). Germline-derived CDR1 and CDR2 are SQVTM and ANQGSEA. CDR3 length equals 13 residues. With 4 bases removed from V and 6 bases from J, the gap between germline ends came to 15 bases. The CDR3 here is CSVASSGAHGYTF. The CDR3 DNA reads as TGCAGCGTTGCTTCCTCAGGGGCCCATGGCTACACCTTC.

The chain links TRBV30 to TRBJ1-2; TRBD1 might be the D (5 bases). This CDR3 is 13 amino acids long. Germline V CDR1 and CDR2: GTSNPN, SVGIG (reference sequence). Trimming pared 4 bases from V and 14 bases from J, leaving 23 bases between. CDR3 protein: CAWNLGVDRDPTF. CDR3 nucleotide sequence: TGTGCCTGGAATCTCGGAGTTGACCGGGACCCAACCTTC.

The rearrangement links TRBV9 to TRBJ1-2, with D unresolved. Trimming cost V 0 bases and J 2 bases, with 5 bases left between them. The CDR3 consists of 13 residues. Germline CDR1 is SGDLS and CDR2 is YYNGEE. The DNA of the CDR3 is TGTGCCAGCAGCGTAGACGAGAACTATGGCTACACCTTC. The encoded protein is CASSVDENYGYTF.

The chain employs TRBV5-1 and TRBJ1-1; D remains unclear. Trimming cost V 4 bases and J 1 base, with 8 bases left between them. This CDR3 spans 13 amino acids. The germline V gene encodes CDR1 SGHRS and CDR2 YFSETQ. The CDR3 protein is CASSHDTNTEAFF. As DNA, the CDR3 is TGCGCCAGCAGCCACGACACGAACACTGAAGCTTTCTTT.

This clone was seen just once. V and J are TRBV27 and TRBJ1-2; D perhaps matches TRBD1 (5 bases). The germline V and J ends were trimmed by 2 bases and 7 bases, with 14 bases remaining between them. This CDR3 spans 14 amino acids. Germline V gene sequence: CDR1 MNHEY, CDR2 SMNVEV (reference sequence). In DNA form, the CDR3 reads TGTGCCAGCAGTTTAGTTGGGACCCAGAGTGGCTACACCTTC. As protein: CASSLVGTQSGYTF.

This sequence joins TRBV5-6 and TRBJ2-5; 10 bases map to TRBD1. The V gene end was trimmed by 7 bases and the J gene end by 2 bases; junction bases not matched to a gene: 5. The germline gives CDR1 SGHDT, CDR2 YYEEEE. The CDR3 is 14 amino acids. The DNA of the CDR3 is TGTGCCAGCTGGGACAGGGGCGTTCAAGAGACCCAGTACTTC. Translated, it gives CASWDRGVQETQYF.

This rearrangement joins TRBV5-1 to TRBJ2-7; D is possibly TRBD2 (5 bases). The germline gives CDR1 SGHRS, CDR2 YFSETQ. Trimming removed 2 bases at V and 0 bases at J, with 15 bases between. CDR3 size: 16 residues. The DNA for the CDR3 is TGCGCCAGCAGCTTCAAGCAGAGGGCCCTCTCCTACGAGCAGTACTTC. It encodes CASSFKQRALSYEQYF.

The V call is TRBV29-1, the J call TRBJ2-1; TRBD2 aligns across 8 bases. The CDR3 spans 13 residues. The trim removed 4 bases at V and 4 bases at J, leaving 3 bases unmatched. CDR1 is SQVTM, CDR2 ANQGSEA, per germline. The CDR3 region is CSVVAGWYNEQFF. The CDR3 bases are TGCAGCGTTGTAGCGGGGTGGTACAATGAGCAGTTCTTC.

This clone has more than one count but fewer than ten. V is TRBV4-1 and J is TRBJ2-1; unclear D gene. The germline gives CDR1 MGHRA, CDR2 YSYEKL. The V and J ends lost 0 bases and 10 bases respectively, with 13 bases between them. CDR3 size: 14 residues. CDR3 sequence (DNA): TGCGCCAGCAGCCAAGACAATCCGAGACAAGAGCAGTTCTTC. Encoded protein: CASSQDNPRQEQFF.